This T cell receptor beta chain was captured by sequencing in a study of T cell repertoires in cytomegalovirus infection. In the study overall: Selection of CMV epitopes for the study included recently identified HLA-C-restricted and well-studied HLA-B-restricted ones. Through public TCR beta signatures, both CMV infection and matching HLA type were indicated.

Each CDR3 protein is one row after TCRdb ran MiXCR on the reads. Of 75,000 to 100,000 distinct CDR3 sequences listed, about 31% are singletons. To note about this clonotype: The target antigen is unknown.

After removal of 4 bases from V and 4 bases from J, the junction contained 8 bases not matched to a gene. CDR3 size: 14 residues. CDR1 is SGHDT and CDR2 is YYEEEE in the germline V gene. Study outcomes and limitations: Within the response measured ex vivo, HLA-C-restricted CMV-specific TCR beta clonotypes were dominant. The cumulative frequency of public TCR beta families distinguished individuals who carried CMV together with the relevant HLA.

The chain is built from TRBV5-6 and TRBJ2-7, with 7 nucleotides matching TRBD1. Source: CD8+ T cells from cultured PBMCs, taken from culture after CMV antigen stimulation. The TCR originated in a human donor in good health (CMV status not recorded). Some clones in this sample may be carry-over from other donors' samples. The CDR3 DNA reads as TGTGCCAGCAGCGGGGGACAGTCTGTATACGAGCAGTACTTC. It yields the protein CASSGGQSVYEQYF.